The 6 T cell receptor beta chains below all came from one sample that was sequenced in a study of T cell responses to AZD1222 COVID-19 vaccine (dated by TCRdb to the early 2020s). Taken with the paper, the label for time point translates to: baseline before first vaccination. Receptors were amplified or captured by the immunoSEQ multiplex PCR assay. The clones in this table, taken by TCRdb from immuneACCESS, are in-frame only. Not every clone is retained; where verified, under half of the shortfall comes from an unresolved V gene, and the cause of the rest is unknown. Within this sample are roughly 97,000 clones, with nearly 95% of them counted one time only. The leading ten clones occupy around 4.7% of the sample. Material: peripheral blood, obtained on day 0 of AZD1222 vaccination. These TCRs come from an adult in good health.

The chain joins TRBV20-1 to TRBJ1-6, with 9 bases matching TRBD1. The CDR3 consists of 15 residues. Germline CDR1 is DFQATT and CDR2 is SNEGSKA (reference sequence). V gave up 3 bases and J gave up 8 bases; unmatched junction bases: 8. CDR3 loop: CSASPGTGSDSPLHF. As DNA, the CDR3 is TGCAGTGCTAGTCCCGGGACAGGGAGTGATTCACCCCTCCACTTT.

The J gene is TRBJ1-4, the V gene TRBV27; D not certain. The CDR3 loop spans 15 amino acids. V lost 8 bases and J 0 bases, leaving 13 bases between the germline ends. The germline V gene has CDR1 MNHEY and CDR2 SMNVEV (reference sequence). The CDR3 is CASRPLGTTNEKLFF. The DNA for the CDR3 is TGTGCCAGCCGCCCTCTGGGAACAACTAATGAAAAACTGTTTTTT.

V gene TRBV10-3 combines with J gene TRBJ2-7, with D unresolved. This CDR3 spans 13 amino acids. Germline V CDR1 and CDR2: ENHRY, SYGVKD. V shed 2 bases and J shed 2 bases, with 7 bases lying between them. CDR3 DNA sequence: TGTGCCATCAGTGAGGGGGATACCTACGAGCAGTACTTC. Its protein product is CAISEGDTYEQYF.

J is TRBJ1-3 and V is TRBV7-2; 8 positions match TRBD1. J lost 0 bases, V lost 5 bases, and 12 bases had no gene match. CDR1 and CDR2 (germline): SGHTA, FQGNSA. CDR3 length: 18 amino acids. The CDR3 DNA reads TGTGCCAGCAGCAGCGGACAGGGAACTCTTCACTCTGGAAACACCATATATTTT. It encodes CASSSGQGTLHSGNTIYF.

The chain carries TRBV28 and TRBJ2-7, with D hard to call. This CDR3 is built from 15 residues. Trimming took 6 bases from V and 0 from J, leaving 15 bases between them. Germline V gene lookup returns CDR1 MDHEN and CDR2 SYDVKM. In DNA, the CDR3 is TGTGCCAGCAGCCTCTCAGCCCACAGCTCCTACGAGCAGTACTTC. Its translation is CASSLSAHSSYEQYF.

The V call is TRBV3-1 (or the pseudogene TRBV3-2), the J call TRBJ2-2; the D is unclear. The V end lost 3 bases, the J end lost 6 bases, and 8 bases lay between the germline ends. This CDR3 comprises 13 residues. Germline assignment: CDR1 LGHDT and CDR2 YNNKEL (reference sequence). The DNA of the CDR3 is TGTGCCAGCAGCCAGGGGTCGGCCGGGGAGCTGTTTTTT. This gives the protein CASSQGSAGELFF.